This T cell receptor (beta chain) was profiled in a study of shared clonotypes between healthy human individuals. Study-wide background: CD8 memory received one plate per donor, CD8 naive two, CD4 memory three and CD4 naive three.

General study points: The low donor count limited represented genetic and exposure-history diversity.

The CDR3 covers 15 residues. In germline, CDR1 is MDHEN, CDR2 SYDVKM. Trimming removed 6 bases at V and 4 bases at J, with 18 bases between. The data were produced by immunoSEQ multiplex PCR, yet TCRdb's version contains in-frame clones alone and is incomplete. The sample holds some 1,100,000 clones; around 78% are singletons and the top ten take 0.5% to 0.6%. Comment on this clone: Its antigen is not known.

This TCR was recovered from a man aged 18 to 30 in good health. Some clones in this sample may be carry-over from other donors' samples. J is TRBJ1-2 and V is TRBV28, with D possibly being TRBD1 (5 bases). Material for sequencing was memory CD4+ T cells from PBMCs. Subset here: CD45RA-negative fraction. The CDR3 sequence is CASSPGGRVGYGYTF. CDR3 coding DNA: TGTGCCAGCAGCCCGGGGGGACGGGTGGGCTATGGCTACACCTTC.